This T cell receptor (beta chain) was sequenced during a study of blood T cell repertoires in COVID-19. Study context: Whether acute or convalescent, the COVID-19 samples came from the United States, Italy and Spain.

Per the authors' pipeline: Reference gene primer amplification yielded estimated nucleated cell counts. Repertoires were generated with immunoSEQ multiplex PCR, while TCRdb's copy carries only in-frame clones and drops some. V, J and clone size were drawn from that table, and D and trimming were deduced from the DNA. The data show under 300,000 clones, approximately 85% seen once. Trimming took off 1 base at V and 8 bases at J, with 11 bases between the two ends. There are 13 residues in the CDR3. Per germline, CDR1 SGHTA and CDR2 FQGNSA. This TCR came from a woman aged 70 to 79 with acute or convalescent COVID-19. The material sequenced was peripheral blood. The chain links TRBV7-2 to TRBJ1-2; D unclear. The chain's CDR3 is CASSLVGSAGYTF. CDR3 coding DNA: TGTGCCAGCAGCTTAGTGGGTTCAGCGGGCTACACCTTC. The whole variable domain, filled in from reference TRBV7-2 and TRBJ1-2, reads GAGVSQSPSNKVTEKGKDVELRCDPISGHTALYWYRQSLGQGLEFLIYFQGNSAPDKSGLPSDRFSAERTGGSVSTLTIQRTQQEDSAVYLCASSLVGSAGYTFGSGTRLTVV.